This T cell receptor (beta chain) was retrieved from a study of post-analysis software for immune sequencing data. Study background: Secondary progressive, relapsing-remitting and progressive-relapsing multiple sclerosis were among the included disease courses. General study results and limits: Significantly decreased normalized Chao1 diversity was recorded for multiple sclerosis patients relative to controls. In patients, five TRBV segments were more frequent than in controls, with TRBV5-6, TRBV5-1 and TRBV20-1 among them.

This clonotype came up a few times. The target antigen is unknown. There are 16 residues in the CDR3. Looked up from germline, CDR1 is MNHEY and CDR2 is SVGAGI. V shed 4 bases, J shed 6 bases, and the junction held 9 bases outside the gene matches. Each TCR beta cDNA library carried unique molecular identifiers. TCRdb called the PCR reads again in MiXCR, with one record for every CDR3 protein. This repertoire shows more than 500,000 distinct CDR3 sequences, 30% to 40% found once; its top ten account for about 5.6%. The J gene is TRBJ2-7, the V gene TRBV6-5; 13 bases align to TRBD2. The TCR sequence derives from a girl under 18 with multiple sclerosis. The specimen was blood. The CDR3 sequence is CASSSRLAGGLSEQYF. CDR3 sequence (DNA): TGTGCCAGCAGTTCCCGACTAGCGGGGGGCCTCTCCGAGCAGTACTTC.